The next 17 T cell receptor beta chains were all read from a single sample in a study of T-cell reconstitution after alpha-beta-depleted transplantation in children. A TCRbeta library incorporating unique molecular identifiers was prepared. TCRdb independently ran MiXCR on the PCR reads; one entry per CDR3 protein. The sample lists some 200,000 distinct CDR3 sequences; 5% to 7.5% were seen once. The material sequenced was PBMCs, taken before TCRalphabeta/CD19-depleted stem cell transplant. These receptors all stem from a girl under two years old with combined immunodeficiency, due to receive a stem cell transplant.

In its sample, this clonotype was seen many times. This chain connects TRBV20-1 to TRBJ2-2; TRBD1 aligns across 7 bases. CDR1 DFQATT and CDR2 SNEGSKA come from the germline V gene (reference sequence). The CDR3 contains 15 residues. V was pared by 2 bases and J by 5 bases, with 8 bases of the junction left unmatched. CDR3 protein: CSARTRGHRTGELFF. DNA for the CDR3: TGCAGTGCTAGAACGAGGGGGCATCGAACCGGGGAGCTGTTTTTT.

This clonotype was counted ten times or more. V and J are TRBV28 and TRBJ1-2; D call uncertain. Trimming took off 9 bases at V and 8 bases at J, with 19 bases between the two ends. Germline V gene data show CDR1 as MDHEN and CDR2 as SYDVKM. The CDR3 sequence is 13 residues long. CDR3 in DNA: TGTGCCAGTTCCCTGATCCTCATAAGCGGCTACACCTTC. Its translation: CASSLILISGYTF.

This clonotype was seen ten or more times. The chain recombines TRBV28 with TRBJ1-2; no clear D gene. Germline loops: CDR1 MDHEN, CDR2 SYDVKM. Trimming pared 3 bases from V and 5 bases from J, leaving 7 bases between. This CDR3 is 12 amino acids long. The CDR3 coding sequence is TGTGCCAGCAGTTTGAGTCCTTATGGCTACACCTTC. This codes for CASSLSPYGYTF.

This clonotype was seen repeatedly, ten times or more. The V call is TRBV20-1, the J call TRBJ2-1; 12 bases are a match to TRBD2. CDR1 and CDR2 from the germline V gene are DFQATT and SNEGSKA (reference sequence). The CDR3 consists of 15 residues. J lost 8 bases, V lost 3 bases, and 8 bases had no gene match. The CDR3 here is CSAREWTSGVDEQFF. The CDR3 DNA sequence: TGCAGTGCTAGGGAATGGACTAGCGGGGTAGATGAGCAGTTCTTC.

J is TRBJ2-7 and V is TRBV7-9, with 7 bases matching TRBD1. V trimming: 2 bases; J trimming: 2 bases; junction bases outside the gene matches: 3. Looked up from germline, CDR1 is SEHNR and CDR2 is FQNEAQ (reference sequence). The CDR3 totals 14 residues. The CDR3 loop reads CASSLTGQTYEQYF. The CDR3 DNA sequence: TGTGCCAGCAGCTTAACGGGACAGACCTACGAGCAGTACTTC.

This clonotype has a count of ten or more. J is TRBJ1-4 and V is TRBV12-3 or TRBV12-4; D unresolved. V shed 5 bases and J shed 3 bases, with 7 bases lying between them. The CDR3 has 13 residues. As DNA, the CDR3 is TGTGCCAGCAGTGCCGGGTCTAATGAAAAACTGTTTTTT. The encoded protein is CASSAGSNEKLFF.

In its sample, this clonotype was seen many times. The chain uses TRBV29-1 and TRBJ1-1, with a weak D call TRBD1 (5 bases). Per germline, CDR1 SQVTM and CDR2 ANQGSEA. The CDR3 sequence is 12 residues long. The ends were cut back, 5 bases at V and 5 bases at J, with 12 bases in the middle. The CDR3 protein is CSVWLGVTEAFF. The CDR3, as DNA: TGCAGCGTTTGGTTAGGGGTTACTGAAGCTTTCTTT.

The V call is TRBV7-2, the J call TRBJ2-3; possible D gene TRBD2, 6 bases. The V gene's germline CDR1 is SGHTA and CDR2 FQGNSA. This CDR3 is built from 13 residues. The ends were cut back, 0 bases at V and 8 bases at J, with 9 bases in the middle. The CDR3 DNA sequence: TGTGCCAGCAGCTTAGCCGCAGCGGGTACGCAGTATTTT. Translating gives CASSLAAAGTQYF.

CDR3 bases: TGTGCCAGCAGCATGACAGGGGAGAGTGAGGCCTACGAGCAGTACTTC. It yields the protein CASSMTGESEAYEQYF. V and J are TRBV21-1 and TRBJ2-7; the D segment call TRBD1 is taken from the table without a DNA check. TRBV21-1 is a pseudogene. The CDR3 consists of 16 residues.

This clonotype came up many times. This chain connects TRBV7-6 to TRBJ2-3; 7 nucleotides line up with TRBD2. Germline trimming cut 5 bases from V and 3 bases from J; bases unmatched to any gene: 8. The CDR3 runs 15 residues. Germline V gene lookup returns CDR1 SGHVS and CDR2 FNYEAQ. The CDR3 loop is CASSVLAGVTDTQYF. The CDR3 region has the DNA TGTGCCAGCAGCGTTCTGGCGGGGGTGACAGATACGCAGTATTTT. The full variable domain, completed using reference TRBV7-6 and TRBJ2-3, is GAGVSQSPRYKVTKRGQDVALRCDPISGHVSLYWYRQALGQGPEFLTYFNYEAQQDKSGLPNDRFSAERPEGSISTLTIQRTEQRDSAMYRCASSVLAGVTDTQYFGPGTRLTVL.

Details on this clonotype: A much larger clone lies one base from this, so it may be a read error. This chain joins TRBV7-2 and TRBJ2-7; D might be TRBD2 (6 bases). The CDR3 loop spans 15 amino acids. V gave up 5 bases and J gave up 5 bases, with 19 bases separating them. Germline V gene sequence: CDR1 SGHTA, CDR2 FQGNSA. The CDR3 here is CASSPLAVPVNEQYF. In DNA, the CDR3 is TGTGCCAGCAGCCCATTAGCGGTGCCGGTCAACGAGCAGTACTTC.

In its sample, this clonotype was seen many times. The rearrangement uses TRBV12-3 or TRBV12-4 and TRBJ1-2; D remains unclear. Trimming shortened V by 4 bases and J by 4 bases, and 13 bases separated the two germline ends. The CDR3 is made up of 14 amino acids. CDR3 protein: CASSSLIGSYGYTF. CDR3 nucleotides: TGTGCCAGCAGTTCCTTAATTGGCAGCTATGGCTACACCTTC.

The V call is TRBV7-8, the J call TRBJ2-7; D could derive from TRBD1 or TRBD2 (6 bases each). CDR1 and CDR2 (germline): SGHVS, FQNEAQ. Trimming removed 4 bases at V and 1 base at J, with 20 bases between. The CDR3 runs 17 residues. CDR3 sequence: CASSSRPGAGKSYEQYF. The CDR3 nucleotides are TGTGCCAGCAGCTCCCGCCCGGGGGCAGGGAAGTCCTACGAGCAGTACTTC. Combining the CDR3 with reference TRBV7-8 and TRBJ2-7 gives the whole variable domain GAGVSQSPRYKVAKRGQDVALRCDPISGHVSLFWYQQALGQGPEFLTYFQNEAQLDKSGLPSDRFFAERPEGSVSTLKIQRTQQEDSAVYLCASSSRPGAGKSYEQYFGPGTRLTVT.

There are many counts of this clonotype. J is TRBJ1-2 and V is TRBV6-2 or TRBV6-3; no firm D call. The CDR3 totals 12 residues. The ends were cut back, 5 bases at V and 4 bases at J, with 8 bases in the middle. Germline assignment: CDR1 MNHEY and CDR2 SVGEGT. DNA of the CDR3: TGTGCCAGCAGTAACGACGGCTATGGCTACACCTTC. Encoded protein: CASSNDGYGYTF.

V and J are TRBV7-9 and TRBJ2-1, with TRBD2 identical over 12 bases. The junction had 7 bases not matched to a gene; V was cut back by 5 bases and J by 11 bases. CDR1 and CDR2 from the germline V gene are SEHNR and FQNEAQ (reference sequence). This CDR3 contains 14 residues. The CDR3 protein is CASSPGLAGSQQFF. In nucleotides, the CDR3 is TGTGCCAGCAGCCCGGGACTAGCGGGTTCGCAGCAGTTCTTC.

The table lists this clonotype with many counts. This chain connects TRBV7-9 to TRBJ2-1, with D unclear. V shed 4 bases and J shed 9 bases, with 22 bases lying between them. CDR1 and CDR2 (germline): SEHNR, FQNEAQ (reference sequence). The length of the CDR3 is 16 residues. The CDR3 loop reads CASSSTPSPRLVEQFF. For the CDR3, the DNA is TGTGCCAGCAGCTCTACCCCATCGCCCCGCCTTGTTGAGCAGTTCTTC.

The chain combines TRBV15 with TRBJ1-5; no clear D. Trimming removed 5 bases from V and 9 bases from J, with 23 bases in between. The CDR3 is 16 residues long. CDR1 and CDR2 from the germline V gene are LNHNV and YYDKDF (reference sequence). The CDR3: CATSFPPGESEGPQHF. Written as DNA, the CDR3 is TGTGCCACCAGCTTCCCTCCCGGGGAGTCTGAGGGGCCCCAGCATTTT.